This T cell receptor beta chain was obtained from a study of cytomegalovirus exposure and HLA in healthy donors. Study findings and constraints: The likely explanation for a cluster of highly shared sequence variants was sequencing artifact. The authors later found HLA-associated TCR beta chains more clonally expanded than equally common others.

Everyone who donated was a healthy bone marrow donor. The PCR employed 60 Vbeta primers together with 13 Jbeta primers. Here immunoSEQ multiplex PCR was the method, and the copy in TCRdb shows in-frame clones only, minus some. The sample lists about 120,000 clones; over 60% were seen once. CDR3 length: 13 amino acids. The V gene lost 7 bases and the J gene lost 1 base, with 11 bases spanning the gap. The germline V gene encodes CDR1 SNHLY and CDR2 FYNNEI. On this clone itself: Its antigen is as yet unknown.

The sample consisted of PBMCs. This chain links TRBV2 with TRBJ2-7; no firm D call. This receptor was identified in a man in his late teens or twenties in good health and CMV-seropositive. This CDR3 is CASISSRSYEQYF. The CDR3 DNA reads TGTGCCAGCATTTCCAGCAGGTCCTACGAGCAGTACTTC.